Each of the 17 T cell receptor beta chains below was sequenced from the same sample in a study of cytomegalovirus exposure and HLA in healthy donors (dated by TCRdb to 2016 to 2017). Library preparation employed the immunoSEQ multiplex PCR assay. This immuneACCESS table, as held by TCRdb, lists in-frame sequences with V and J called but not all clones. Of the missing ones, under half trace to an unresolved V gene in checked studies; the others have no known cause. The sample records some 340,000 clones, 87% of which are singletons. The top ten clones comprise roughly 1.2% of the sample. Sequencing was done on a sample of PBMCs. These receptors came from a woman aged 30 to 39 in good health and CMV-seropositive.

The chain is built from TRBV4-3 and TRBJ2-7; 13 positions agree with TRBD2. With 3 bases clipped from V and 7 bases from J, the junction kept 6 bases outside the gene matches. The CDR3 runs to 15 residues. CDR1 and CDR2 (germline): LGHNA, YSLEER. CDR3 sequence reads: CASSQVGTSGNEQYF. In nucleotides, the CDR3 is TGCGCCAGCAGCCAGGTTGGGACTAGCGGGAATGAGCAGTACTTC.

This clone was seen only once. This sequence joins TRBV30 and TRBJ2-1; no firm D call. V was cut by 0 bases and J by 0 bases, with 9 bases left in between. The germline CDR1 and CDR2 sequences are GTSNPN and SVGIG (reference sequence). The CDR3 length is 15 residues. CDR3 DNA sequence: TGTGCCTGGAGTGTACGTTCATCCTCCTACAATGAGCAGTTCTTC. Translated, it gives CAWSVRSSSYNEQFF.

As for this clone: Other DNA sequences in the same sample also yield this CDR3. The chain links TRBV11-2 to TRBJ2-1; D is uncertain. CDR3 length: 11 amino acids. V lost 3 bases, J lost 7 bases, and 4 bases lay in between. The V gene's germline CDR1 is SGHAT and CDR2 FQNNGV. CDR3 nucleotides: TGTGCCAGCAGCTTGACTAATGAGCAGTTCTTC. Residues: CASSLTNEQFF.

The chain combines TRBV6-5 with TRBJ1-5; 8 bases align to TRBD1. CDR3 size: 14 residues. The V and J ends lost 6 bases and 5 bases, in that order; junction bases with no gene match: 6. CDR1 is MNHEY and CDR2 is SVGAGI in the germline V gene. CDR3 protein: CASRPRGPDQPQHF. The CDR3 coding sequence is TGTGCCAGCAGACCCAGGGGGCCTGATCAGCCCCAGCATTTT.

This chain links TRBV4-1 with TRBJ2-7, with a possible D match to TRBD1 (6 bases). The ends were cut back, 1 base at V and 2 bases at J, with 9 bases in the middle. CDR3 length: 14 residues. Germline V gene sequence: CDR1 MGHRA, CDR2 YSYEKL. The CDR3 nucleotides are TGCGCCAGCAGCCAAGTTTCAGGGGCCTACGAGCAGTACTTC. This translates into CASSQVSGAYEQYF.

V and J are TRBV6-1 and TRBJ1-2, with 9 nucleotides matching TRBD1. CDR1 and CDR2 from the germline V gene are MNHNS and SASEGT. V gave up 4 bases and J gave up 1 base; unmatched junction bases: 7. The CDR3 is 16 amino acids. CDR3 coding DNA: TGTGCCAGCAGTGTGATGGGACAGGGTATTAACTATGGCTACACCTTC. Its protein is CASSVMGQGINYGYTF.

The V and J genes are TRBV5-1 and TRBJ2-1, with D hard to call. V was clipped by 0 bases and J by 1 base, with 11 bases between them. Per the germline V gene, CDR1 is SGHRS and CDR2 is YFSETQ. The CDR3 covers 16 residues. The CDR3 loop reads CASSLGVEFSYNEQFF. The CDR3 nucleotides are TGCGCCAGCAGCTTGGGGGTTGAGTTTTCCTACAATGAGCAGTTCTTC.

The chain couples TRBV2 to TRBJ1-5, with 8 nucleotides matching TRBD1. The ends lost 6 bases at V and 5 bases at J; junction bases unmatched: 6. This CDR3 region has 14 residues. Germline V CDR1 and CDR2: SNHLY, FYNNEI. CDR3 sequence reads: CASSPDRDDQPQHF. As DNA, the CDR3 is TGTGCCAGCAGCCCGGACAGGGACGATCAGCCCCAGCATTTT.

The gene calls are TRBV29-1 and TRBJ1-2; D perhaps matches TRBD1 (6 bases). CDR1 is SQVTM, CDR2 ANQGSEA, per germline. The CDR3 is 17 residues long. V dropped 3 bases and J dropped 6 bases, with 26 bases sitting between them. In DNA, the CDR3 is TGCAGCGTTGAGAGGGTTTCTACAGGGTCGGGGCGTGATGGCTACACCTTC. Translated, it gives CSVERVSTGSGRDGYTF.

The rearrangement joins TRBV29-1 to TRBJ1-1, with 8 bases aligning to TRBD1. The CDR3 consists of 15 residues. Trimming removed 1 base from V and 2 bases from J; junction bases left unmatched: 6. The germline CDR1 and CDR2 sequences are SQVTM and ANQGSEA. Here the CDR3 reads CSVEAWTGQNTEAFF. The DNA for the CDR3 is TGCAGCGTTGAAGCCTGGACAGGGCAAAACACTGAAGCTTTCTTT.

The count of this clone is one. V and J are TRBV5-1 and TRBJ2-5, with D perhaps matching TRBD1 or TRBD2 (5 bases each). V was clipped by 0 bases and J by 0 bases, with 9 bases between them. The CDR3 loop spans 15 amino acids. In germline, CDR1 is SGHRS, CDR2 YFSETQ. The CDR3 here is CASSLDWGYQETQYF. The CDR3 nucleotides read TGCGCCAGCAGCTTGGATTGGGGGTACCAAGAGACCCAGTACTTC. Supplemented by reference TRBV5-1 and TRBJ2-5, the full variable domain reads KAGVTQTPRYLIKTRGQQVTLSCSPISGHRSVSWYQQTPGQGLQFLFEYFSETQRNKGNFPGRFSGRQFSNSRSEMNVSTLELGDSALYLCASSLDWGYQETQYFGPGTRLLVL.

Notes on this clone: Other DNA sequences in the same sample also yield this CDR3. The chain combines TRBV27 with TRBJ2-3, with D uncertain. Trimming removed 6 bases from V and 2 bases from J, with 3 bases in between. CDR1 is MNHEY, CDR2 SMNVEV, per germline (reference sequence). The CDR3 sequence is 11 residues long. In DNA form, the CDR3 reads TGTGCCAGCAGCCCCACAGATACGCAGTATTTT. This sequence encodes CASSPTDTQYF.

The chain is built from TRBV15 and TRBJ2-5, with TRBD1 matching over 8 bases. CDR1 LNHNV and CDR2 YYDKDF come from the germline V gene (reference sequence). With 3 bases clipped from V and 5 bases from J, the junction kept 11 bases outside the gene matches. CDR3 length equals 16 residues. CDR3 DNA: TGTGCCACCAGCAGTCCTTTGCAGGGGGCCGGGGAGACCCAGTACTTC. Its translation is CATSSPLQGAGETQYF. Full variable domain (remainder filled in from reference TRBV15 and TRBJ2-5): DAMVIQNPRYQVTQFGKPVTLSCSQTLNHNVMYWYQQKSSQAPKLLFHYYDKDFNNEADTPDNFQSRRPNTSFCFLDIRSPGLGDTAMYLCATSSPLQGAGETQYFGPGTRLLVL.

The V call is TRBV4-3, the J call TRBJ1-2, with 8 nucleotides matching TRBD1. Germline values: CDR1 LGHNA, CDR2 YSLEER. V gave up 1 base and J gave up 3 bases; unmatched junction bases: 4. The CDR3 contains 15 residues. In nucleotides, the CDR3 is TGCGCCAGCAGCCAAGGGACAGGGACTCACTATGGCTACACCTTC. Translation: CASSQGTGTHYGYTF.

The chain joins TRBV7-2 to TRBJ1-1, with D uncertain. Trimming cost V 2 bases and J 2 bases, with 9 bases left between them. The CDR3 has 14 residues. Germline V lookup: CDR1 SGHTA, CDR2 FQGNSA. CDR3 region: CASSLPGGNTEAFF. The CDR3 DNA reads TGTGCCAGCAGCTTACCGGGCGGCAACACTGAAGCTTTCTTT.

The rearrangement links TRBV28 to TRBJ2-7; TRBD2 is a possible D gene (6 bases). V shed 5 bases and J shed 6 bases, with 11 bases lying between them. This CDR3 is 12 amino acids long. From germline, CDR1 is MDHEN and CDR2 SYDVKM. CDR3 bases: TGTGCCAGCAGTACGGGACTGAGCGAGCAGTACTTC. Its protein product is CASSTGLSEQYF. The full variable domain, its missing parts supplied by reference TRBV28 and TRBJ2-7, is DVKVTQSSRYLVKRTGEKVFLECVQDMDHENMFWYRQDPGLGLRLIYFSYDVKMKEKGDIPEGYSVSREKKERFSLILESASTNQTSMYLCASSTGLSEQYFGPGTRLTVT.

This sequence joins TRBV6-1 and TRBJ2-2; D is unresolved. The CDR3 contains 13 residues. CDR1 and CDR2 (germline): MNHNS, SASEGT. The V end was cut by 3 bases, the J end by 7 bases, with 9 bases between. CDR3 bases: TGTGCCAGCAGTGAGCGAGACGGCGGGGAGCTGTTTTTT. It encodes CASSERDGGELFF.